The 18 T cell receptor beta chains in this list originate from one sample, sequenced in a study of shared clonotypes between healthy human individuals. Only in-frame clones appear in the TCRdb table, and some are missing; sequencing was by immunoSEQ multiplex PCR. Seen here are just over 2,000,000 clones, 90% to 95% observed once, and the top ten hold 0.13%. The sample consisted of naive CD4+ T cells sorted from blood. The subset was: CD45RA+ positively selected. The receptor source for this set is a man aged 18 to 30 in good health.

As regards this clone: Other DNA sequences in the same sample also yield this CDR3. This chain uses TRBV5-1 with TRBJ2-3; 8 bases line up with TRBD1. The germline V gene encodes CDR1 SGHRS and CDR2 YFSETQ. The CDR3 is made up of 14 amino acids. The junction had 4 bases not matched to a gene; V was cut back by 4 bases and J by 3 bases. The CDR3 here is CASSPGQGTDTQYF. CDR3 DNA sequence: TGCGCCAGCAGCCCCGGACAGGGAACAGATACGCAGTATTTT.

J is TRBJ2-4 and V is TRBV6-5; no clear D. Germline CDR1 and CDR2: MNHEY and SVGAGI. Trimming removed 2 bases at V and 6 bases at J, with 11 bases between. This CDR3 contains 14 residues. CDR3: CASSYAGPSNIQYF. The CDR3 DNA reads as TGTGCCAGCAGTTACGCCGGGCCATCAAACATTCAGTACTTC.

This rearrangement joins TRBV4-2 to TRBJ2-2, with 7 bases fitting TRBD2. The CDR3 is 14 residues long. Trimming cost V 5 bases and J 2 bases; bases outside gene matches: 2. The V gene's germline CDR1 is LGHNA and CDR2 YNFKEQ. The CDR3 nucleotides are TGTGCCAGCAGCTCAGCGGGAAACACCGGGGAGCTGTTTTTT. It yields the protein CASSSAGNTGELFF.

This sequence joins TRBV7-6 and TRBJ2-3, with 8 bases lining up with TRBD1. Germline lookup yields CDR1 SGHVS and CDR2 FNYEAQ. After removal of 5 bases from V and 3 bases from J, the junction contained 7 bases not matched to a gene. This CDR3 is 15 amino acids long. The CDR3 DNA is TGTGCCAGCAGCGCGCAACAGGGGGTGACAGATACGCAGTATTTT. Translating gives CASSAQQGVTDTQYF. Full variable domain (missing parts from reference TRBV7-6 and TRBJ2-3): GAGVSQSPRYKVTKRGQDVALRCDPISGHVSLYWYRQALGQGPEFLTYFNYEAQQDKSGLPNDRFSAERPEGSISTLTIQRTEQRDSAMYRCASSAQQGVTDTQYFGPGTRLTVL.

The J gene is TRBJ1-3, the V gene TRBV7-9; D is unresolved. The germline gives CDR1 SEHNR, CDR2 FQNEAQ (reference sequence). This CDR3 is built from 19 residues. V gave up 3 bases and J gave up 0 bases, with 21 bases separating them. The CDR3 protein is CASSFLAAGVGFSGNTIYF. The CDR3, as DNA: TGTGCCAGCAGCTTCCTAGCCGCGGGAGTGGGATTCTCTGGAAACACCATATATTTT.

Details on this clone: The sample carries other DNA sequences with the same CDR3. The chain links TRBV19 to TRBJ2-2; tentatively, D is TRBD2 (5 bases). This CDR3 contains 15 residues. Between the trimmed V and J ends, which lost 1 base and 2 bases, there was a span of 8 bases. Germline loops: CDR1 LNHDA, CDR2 SQIVND (reference sequence). This CDR3 reads CASSIGLTNTGELFF. The CDR3 DNA follows: TGTGCCAGTAGTATAGGACTAACCAACACCGGGGAGCTGTTTTTT.

The chain couples TRBV15 to TRBJ2-3, with D uncertain. The CDR3 length is 11 residues. Per germline, CDR1 LNHNV and CDR2 YYDKDF (reference sequence). Deletions cut 6 bases from V and 6 bases from J, with 7 bases between. Here the CDR3 reads CATRGLDTQYF. Here the CDR3 DNA reads TGTGCCACCAGGGGGTTGGATACGCAGTATTTT.

The CDR3 protein is CASSLVPGDTIYF. CDR3 DNA: TGTGCCAGCAGCTTGGTCCCAGGGGACACCATATATTTT. The J gene is TRBJ1-3, the V gene TRBV5-4; TRBD1 might be the D (6 bases). Germline loops: CDR1 SGHNT, CDR2 YYREEE (reference sequence). The V and J ends lost 0 bases and 8 bases respectively, with 9 bases between them. The length of the CDR3 is 13 residues.

This chain uses TRBV4-1 with TRBJ2-5; no firm D call. V was shortened by 1 base and J by 5 bases, with 11 bases between the two germline ends. The CDR3 extends over 14 amino acids. Germline V lookup: CDR1 MGHRA, CDR2 YSYEKL. The CDR3: CASSQAERRETQYF. In DNA form, the CDR3 reads TGCGCCAGCAGCCAAGCTGAGCGACGGGAGACCCAGTACTTC.

A remark on this clone: Distinct nucleotide sequences in the sample also encode this CDR3. CDR3 protein: CAWSGGNSNQPQHF. CDR3 sequence (DNA): TGTGCCTGGAGTGGGGGGAATAGCAATCAGCCCCAGCATTTT. J is TRBJ1-5 and V is TRBV30; D is perhaps TRBD1 (5 bases). V lost 1 base and J 0 bases, leaving 7 bases between the germline ends. The CDR3 spans 14 residues. Germline CDR1 GTSNPN, CDR2 SVGIG (reference sequence).

This clone was detected ten times or more. V and J are TRBV5-8 and TRBJ1-5; 9 bases align to TRBD1. V was pared by 5 bases and J by 7 bases, with 10 bases of the junction left unmatched. CDR1 SGHTS and CDR2 YDEGEE come from the germline V gene. The CDR3 covers 15 residues. CDR3 in DNA: TGTGCCAGCAGACTGGACAGGGGCGCGGCGCAGCCCCAGCATTTT. This gives the protein CASRLDRGAAQPQHF.

CDR3 loop: CAISEVTGNSPLHF. The CDR3 DNA reads TGTGCCATCAGTGAAGTAACAGGGAATTCACCCCTCCACTTT. This chain links TRBV10-3 with TRBJ1-6; TRBD1 is a possible D gene (6 bases). This CDR3 is built from 14 residues. V lost 3 bases and J lost 7, with 10 bases in between. Germline V gene sequence: CDR1 ENHRY, CDR2 SYGVKD.

The V gene is TRBV23-1, the J gene TRBJ1-6; the D is unclear. TRBV23-1 carries the ORF label, with uncertain function. V was clipped by 0 bases and J by 0 bases, with 12 bases between them. The CDR3 runs 18 residues. The CDR3 coding sequence is TGCGCCAGCAGTCAATCTGGCAGGACGAGCTCCTATAATTCACCCCTCCACTTT. Its protein product is CASSQSGRTSSYNSPLHF.

On this clone itself: The same CDR3 also results from other DNA sequences found in this sample. V usage is TRBV30 and J usage is TRBJ2-7; 11 nucleotides align to TRBD1. The CDR3 contains 14 residues. V trimming: 2 bases; J trimming: 2 bases; junction bases outside the gene matches: 2. Germline V gene sequence: CDR1 GTSNPN, CDR2 SVGIG (reference sequence). CDR3 loop: CAWSRGQGAYEQYF. The CDR3 nucleotides are TGTGCCTGGAGTCGGGGACAGGGGGCCTACGAGCAGTACTTC.

The chain employs TRBV5-4 and TRBJ2-2; the match to TRBD2 covers 9 bases. The CDR3 has 17 amino acids. Germline assignment: CDR1 SGHNT and CDR2 YYREEE (reference sequence). V shed 3 bases, J shed 5 bases, and the junction held 11 bases outside the gene matches. CDR3 nucleotides: TGTGCCAGCAGCTCGGGTAGCGGGAGAGTATATACCGGGGAGCTGTTTTTT. It translates to CASSSGSGRVYTGELFF.

This sequence joins TRBV30 and TRBJ2-3; D tentatively fits TRBD1 or TRBD2 (6 bases each). Germline V gene lookup returns CDR1 GTSNPN and CDR2 SVGIG (reference sequence). The CDR3 length is 12 residues. The V end lost 1 base, the J end lost 8 bases, and 10 bases lay between the germline ends. CDR3 amino acids: CAWSAEGGTQYF. CDR3 nucleotides: TGTGCCTGGAGTGCTGAGGGGGGTACGCAGTATTTT.

This clone is a singleton in its sample. This same CDR3 is encoded by further DNA sequences in the sample. J is TRBJ2-2 and V is TRBV7-9; D may be TRBD1 or TRBD2 (5 bases each). The germline V gene encodes CDR1 SEHNR and CDR2 FQNEAQ (reference sequence). Trimming took 0 bases from V and 8 from J, leaving 7 bases between them. CDR3 length equals 13 residues. The CDR3 nucleotides are TGTGCCAGCAGCTTAGCCGGGGCTGGGGAGCTGTTTTTT. Amino acids: CASSLAGAGELFF.

This rearrangement joins TRBV27 to TRBJ2-6, with 9 bases matching TRBD1. The CDR3 is 16 amino acids. V trimming: 9 bases; J trimming: 0 bases; junction bases outside the gene matches: 6. Germline V CDR1 and CDR2: MNHEY, SMNVEV (reference sequence). CDR3 amino acids: CASRTGDRSGANVLTF. The CDR3 bases are TGTGCCAGTAGGACAGGGGACCGCTCTGGGGCCAACGTCCTGACTTTC.